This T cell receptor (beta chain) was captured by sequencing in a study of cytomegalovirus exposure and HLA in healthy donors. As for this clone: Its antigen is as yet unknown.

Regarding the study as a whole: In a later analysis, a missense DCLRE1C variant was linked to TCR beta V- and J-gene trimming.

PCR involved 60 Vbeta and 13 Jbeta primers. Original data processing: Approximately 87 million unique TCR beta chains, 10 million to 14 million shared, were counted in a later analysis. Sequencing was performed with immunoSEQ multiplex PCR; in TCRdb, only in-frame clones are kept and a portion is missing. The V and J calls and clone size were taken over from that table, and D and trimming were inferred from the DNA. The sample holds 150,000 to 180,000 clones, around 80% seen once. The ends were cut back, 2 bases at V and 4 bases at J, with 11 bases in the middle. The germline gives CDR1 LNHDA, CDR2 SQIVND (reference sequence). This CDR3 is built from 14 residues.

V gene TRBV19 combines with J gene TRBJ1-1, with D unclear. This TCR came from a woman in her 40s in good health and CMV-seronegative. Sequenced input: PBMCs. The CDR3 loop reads CASSIRRSVTEAFF. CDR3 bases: TGTGCCAGTAGTATAAGGAGGTCAGTCACTGAAGCTTTCTTT.